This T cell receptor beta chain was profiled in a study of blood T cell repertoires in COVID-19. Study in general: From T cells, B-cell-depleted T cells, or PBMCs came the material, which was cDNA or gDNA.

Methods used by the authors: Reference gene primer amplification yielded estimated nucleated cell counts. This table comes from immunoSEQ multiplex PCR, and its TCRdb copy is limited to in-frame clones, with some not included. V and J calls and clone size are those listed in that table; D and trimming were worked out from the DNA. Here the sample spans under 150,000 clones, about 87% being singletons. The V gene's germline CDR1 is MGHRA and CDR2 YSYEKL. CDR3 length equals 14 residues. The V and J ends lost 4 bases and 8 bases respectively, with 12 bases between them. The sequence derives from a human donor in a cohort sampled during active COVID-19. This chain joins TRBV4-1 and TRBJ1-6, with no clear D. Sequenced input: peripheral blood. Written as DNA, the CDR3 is TGCGCCAGCAGCCTATACTCCGGGGATTCACCCCTCCACTTT. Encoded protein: CASSLYSGDSPLHF.